Sequencing of this T cell receptor (beta chain) was carried out in a study of prognosis after radiotherapy for stage I lung cancer. Study information: In approximately 12 patients the tumors were adenocarcinoma, and in roughly 7 they were squamous cell carcinoma. Several patients receiving radiotherapy then developed distant metastases (median around 7 months), with fewer than 16 showing no significant progression.

V was clipped by 5 bases and J by 7 bases; unmatched bases: 14. Germline loops: CDR1 MNHEY, CDR2 SMNVEV (reference sequence). The CDR3 spans 16 residues. Amplification of the TCR beta CDR3 (from genomic DNA) was done by two-round multiplex PCR. The first round of PCR was done with primers that matched each TRBV and TRBJ gene. TCRdb re-derived calls from the multiplex PCR reads in MiXCR, one entry per CDR3 protein. The sample yields roughly 18,000 distinct CDR3 sequences, roughly 46% seen once. Node negativity on CT and PET/CT was present in all patients, alongside an absence of prior chemotherapy, radiotherapy or other malignancies. Peripheral venous blood was drawn in six-milliliter volumes, with a draw taken at each of two separate time points.

The material sequenced was PBMCs, taken before or after stereotactic body radiation therapy (not recorded which). The sequence came from a donor aged 50 or older with non-small cell lung cancer. The V gene is TRBV27, the J gene TRBJ2-3; the match to TRBD1 covers 8 bases. This CDR3 is CASSPKTGAVLYTQYF. Here the CDR3 DNA reads TGTGCCAGCAGTCCAAAGACAGGGGCTGTTTTATATACGCAGTATTTT.